This TCR beta chain appears in the sequencing data of a study of blood T cell repertoires in COVID-19. Across the study: Acute and convalescent COVID-19 samples came from the United States, Italy and Spain. T cells, B-cell-depleted T cells, or PBMCs provided the cDNA or gDNA that served as material.

Trimming cost V 6 bases and J 2 bases; bases outside gene matches: 6. The CDR3 is made up of 15 amino acids. Germline assignment: CDR1 SGHTA and CDR2 FQGNSA. Authors' analysis steps: Reference gene primer amplification gave estimated nucleated cell counts. Repertoires were generated with immunoSEQ multiplex PCR, while TCRdb's copy carries only in-frame clones and drops some. V, J and clone size reflect that table, while D and trimming were determined from the DNA. The sample shows hundreds of thousands of clones, about nine tenths of them seen only once. While infection was still active, Seattle patients were enrolled and then followed longitudinally.

Sequencing was done on a sample of peripheral blood. The chain couples TRBV7-2 to TRBJ2-3; 9 nucleotides line up with TRBD2. This clonotype originated in a woman aged 30 to 39 with COVID-19, enrolled during active disease. The CDR3 reads CASSSLAGPTDTQYF. The CDR3 DNA sequence: TGTGCCAGCAGTTCCCTAGCGGGGCCCACAGATACGCAGTATTTT.